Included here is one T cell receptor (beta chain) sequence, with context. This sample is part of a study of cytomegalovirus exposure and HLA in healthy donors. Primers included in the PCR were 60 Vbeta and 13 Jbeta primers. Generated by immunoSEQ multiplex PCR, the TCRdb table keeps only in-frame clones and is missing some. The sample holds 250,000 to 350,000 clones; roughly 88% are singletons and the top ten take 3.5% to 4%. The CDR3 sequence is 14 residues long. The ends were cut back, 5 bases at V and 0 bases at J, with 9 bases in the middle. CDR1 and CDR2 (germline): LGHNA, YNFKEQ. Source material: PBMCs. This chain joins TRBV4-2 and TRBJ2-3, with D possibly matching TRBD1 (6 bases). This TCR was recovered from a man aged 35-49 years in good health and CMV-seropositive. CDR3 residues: CASSGTGSTDTQYF. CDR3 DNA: TGTGCCAGCAGCGGTACAGGGAGCACAGATACGCAGTATTTT.